The 11 T cell receptor beta chains below were found in one sample sequenced in a study of PD-1 blockade in classical Hodgkin lymphoma. Time point given: cycle 4 day 1 (C4D1), after more than 5 weeks of nivolumab. Every patient relapsed after autologous stem cell transplantation, and brentuximab vedotin exposure varied. Thawed PBMCs underwent magnetic negative selection to yield purified CD4+ T cells. Clones were read by immunoSEQ multiplex PCR, and TCRdb kept only the in-frame ones, dropping some. The repertoire holds 10,000 or so clones, with about three quarters as singletons. The sequenced sample was CD4+ T cells from blood, obtained before the fourth cycle of nivolumab. These receptors were collected from a human donor with classical Hodgkin lymphoma.

The genes are TRBV28 and TRBJ1-5, with D tentatively TRBD1 (5 bases). The CDR3 covers 15 residues. V was trimmed by 2 bases and J by 15 bases, leaving 23 bases between them. The germline V gene has CDR1 MDHEN and CDR2 SYDVKM. The CDR3 protein is CASSLVIVEQGGMHF. The CDR3 coding sequence is TGTGCCAGCAGTTTAGTTATCGTTGAGCAGGGTGGAATGCATTTT.

The chain uses TRBV7-9 and TRBJ2-7, with D maybe TRBD2 (6 bases). The CDR3 consists of 14 residues. Germline CDR1 SEHNR, CDR2 FQNEAQ (reference sequence). V was clipped by 4 bases and J by 3 bases, with 13 bases between them. CDR3 nucleotides: TGTGCCAGCAGCTCGACAGCGGGCGGCTACGAGCAGTACTTC. Its translation is CASSSTAGGYEQYF.

For the CDR3, the DNA is TGTGCCAGCAGCCCCCGACAGGGGGTGGGCTACACCTTC. It specifies CASSPRQGVGYTF. The chain carries TRBV7-8 and TRBJ1-2; 9 bases map to TRBD1. CDR1 and CDR2 (germline): SGHVS, FQNEAQ. The CDR3 covers 13 residues. V shed 5 bases and J 8 bases; nucleotides not matched to a gene: 6.

The chain joins TRBV19 to TRBJ1-5; D gene uncertain. In germline, CDR1 is LNHDA, CDR2 SQIVND (reference sequence). Trimming shortened V by 5 bases and J by 5 bases, and 16 bases separated the two germline ends. The CDR3 extends over 15 amino acids. CDR3 sequence (DNA): TGTGCCAGTAGTGATTACCCGAATTCCCATCAGCCCCAGCATTTT. Its protein is CASSDYPNSHQPQHF. Together with reference TRBV19 and TRBJ1-5, the CDR3 gives the full variable domain: DGGITQSPKYLFRKEGQNVTLSCEQNLNHDAMYWYRQDPGQGLRLIYYSQIVNDFQKGDIAEGYSVSREKKESFPLTVTSAQKNPTAFYLCASSDYPNSHQPQHFGDGTRLSIL.

This chain uses TRBV19 with TRBJ2-2, with no clear D. Germline CDR1 LNHDA, CDR2 SQIVND (reference sequence). This CDR3 has 14 amino acids. The V and J ends lost 6 bases and 1 base respectively, with 9 bases between them. The CDR3 region is CASSALQNTGELFF. As DNA, the CDR3 is TGTGCCAGTAGCGCCTTACAGAACACCGGGGAGCTGTTTTTT.

This clone was seen just once. The rearrangement joins TRBV30 to TRBJ2-5; D perhaps matches TRBD1 (5 bases). Trimming shortened V by 1 base and J by 3 bases, and 18 bases separated the two germline ends. The CDR3 consists of 16 residues. From germline, CDR1 is GTSNPN and CDR2 SVGIG (reference sequence). The CDR3 sequence: CAWSAHPDWGEETQYF. The CDR3 DNA sequence: TGTGCCTGGAGTGCTCACCCCGACTGGGGCGAAGAGACCCAGTACTTC.

This clone showed up just once. J is TRBJ1-1 and V is TRBV21-1. TRBV21-1 corresponds to a pseudogene. The CDR3 totals 17 residues. CDR3 DNA sequence: TGTGCCAGCAGCAAAGTCGGACTGACTACTTTGAACACTGAAGCTTTCTTT. This encodes CASSKVGLTTLNTEAFF.

The chain joins TRBV11-2 to TRBJ1-4; possible D gene TRBD1, 5 bases. Between the trimmed V and J ends, which lost 1 base and 8 bases, there was a span of 17 bases. Looked up from germline, CDR1 is SGHAT and CDR2 is FQNNGV. The CDR3 is 16 residues long. CDR3 sequence: CASSLGRDAGKEKLFF. DNA of the CDR3: TGTGCCAGCAGCTTAGGCAGGGACGCGGGGAAGGAAAAACTGTTTTTT.

This chain connects TRBV28 to TRBJ1-1; D is undetermined. V lost 5 bases and J 0 bases, leaving 7 bases between the germline ends. The CDR3 spans 13 residues. CDR1 and CDR2 (germline): MDHEN, SYDVKM. The DNA for the CDR3 is TGTGCCAGCAGTACCGGTATGAACACTGAAGCTTTCTTT. It yields the protein CASSTGMNTEAFF.

This clone was observed a single time. The CDR3 sequence: CASSQDGGARTEAFF. CDR3 in DNA: TGTGCCAGCAGCCAAGACGGAGGGGCGCGTACTGAAGCTTTCTTT. This chain links TRBV4-2 with TRBJ1-1, with D possibly matching TRBD1 (5 bases). Between the trimmed V and J ends, which lost 0 bases and 5 bases, there was a span of 13 bases. This CDR3 is 15 amino acids long. Germline values: CDR1 LGHNA, CDR2 YNFKEQ.

V gene TRBV25-1 combines with J gene TRBJ1-3, with D perhaps matching TRBD1 (5 bases). The V end lost 0 bases, the J end lost 2 bases, and 8 bases lay between the germline ends. In germline, CDR1 is MGHDK, CDR2 SYGVNS. This CDR3 spans 15 amino acids. The CDR3 coding sequence is TGTGCCAGCAGTGAATATGCGGGGGCTGGAAACACCATATATTTT. Translation: CASSEYAGAGNTIYF.